The 2 T cell receptor beta chains below come from one sample, sequenced in a study of PD-L1 blockade in urothelial cancer listed by TCRdb under 2017. Library generation was performed with the immunoSEQ multiplex PCR assay. TCRdb re-hosts the immuneACCESS table, in-frame sequences only. Its copies lack some clones; in the studies checked, an unresolved V gene accounts for under half of them, and the cause for the rest is not known. The sample contains roughly 43,000 clones, more than 65% of them found a single time. Approximately 2.9% of the sample is in the top ten clones. The material sequenced was PBMCs, taken around atezolizumab (anti-PD-L1) treatment. The source is a man between 65 and 80 years old with urothelial cancer.

The rearrangement uses TRBV5-6 and TRBJ1-3, with TRBD1 as a possible D gene (6 bases). This CDR3 is 16 amino acids long. Germline CDR1 reads SGHDT; CDR2 reads YYEEEE. V was cut by 4 bases and J by 4 bases, with 18 bases left in between. CDR3 bases: TGTGCCAGCAGCCTTCGGGGGGCTTTCAGAGGAAACACCATATATTTT. Translating it yields CASSLRGAFRGNTIYF.

This clone was counted between two and nine times. The J gene is TRBJ2-2, the V gene TRBV29-1, with TRBD2 matching over 9 bases. V trimming: 7 bases; J trimming: 5 bases; junction bases outside the gene matches: 8. Germline assignment: CDR1 SQVTM and CDR2 ANQGSEA. The CDR3 has 14 residues. CDR3 sequence: CSAPASGVTGELFF. For the CDR3, the DNA is TGCAGCGCTCCAGCTAGCGGGGTTACCGGGGAGCTGTTTTTT.